Listed below are T cell receptor beta chains from one sample, sequenced in a study of T cell repertoires in cytomegalovirus infection. TCRdb re-called the reads with MiXCR, one entry per CDR3 protein. The sample has about 830,000 distinct CDR3 sequences, approximately 32% seen once. Their recognized antigens are unknown. The sequencing here drew on cultured CD8+ T cells from PBMCs, taken from culture after CMV antigen stimulation. The receptors come from a human donor in good health (CMV status not recorded). Some clones in this sample may be carry-over from other donors' samples. Each CDR3 is given with its conserved first and last residue. The listing skips clone size in some rows; elsewhere it reads once, few, many or a size class.

size: .
J: TRBJ2-1
V: TRBV6-5
CDR3: CASSYPLGGGRGGNEQFF

size: few
J: TRBJ2-5
V: TRBV9
CDR3: CASSVDGEGGETQYF

size: few
J: TRBJ2-3
V: TRBV7-3
CDR3: CASSADREDTQYF

size: many
J: TRBJ1-1
V: TRBV6-1
CDR3: CASSFRGQGWSEAFF

size: many
J: TRBJ1-1
V: TRBV12-3/TRBV12-4
CDR3: CASTGTGVVEAFF

size: .
J: TRBJ2-1
V: TRBV7-2
CDR3: CASSLVSGGREYNEQFF

size: few
J: TRBJ1-5
V: TRBV7-9
CDR3: CASSGTGVEAQPQHF

size: .
J: TRBJ2-1
V: TRBV11-2
CDR3: CASSSGTSGGAENEQFF

size: .
J: TRBJ1-3
V: TRBV29-1
CDR3: CSVEERAGLRNTIYF

size: few
J: TRBJ2-5
V: TRBV12-3/TRBV12-4
CDR3: CASSLQGGGTQYF

size: few
J: TRBJ1-5
V: TRBV6-5
CDR3: CASSPDPVGHQPQHF

size: many
J: TRBJ2-3
V: TRBV7-9
CDR3: CASSRSRGDRDTDTQYF

size: .
J: TRBJ2-3
V: TRBV27
CDR3: CASSLRTSRFTDTQYF

size: few
J: TRBJ2-6
V: TRBV6-6
CDR3: CASSVRDRGTGANVLTF

size: few
J: TRBJ2-4
V: TRBV7-8
CDR3: CASSLSSGRNIQYF

size: many
J: TRBJ2-1
V: TRBV7-6
CDR3: CASSLVQGSSYNEQFF

size: few
J: TRBJ1-5
V: TRBV6-1
CDR3: CASSEAAGNSNQPQHF

size: .
J: TRBJ2-1
V: TRBV25-1
CDR3: CASSEWKTSDHIYNEQFF

size: .
J: TRBJ1-1
V: TRBV7-9
CDR3: CASSSITQGNTEAFF

size: few
J: TRBJ2-1
V: TRBV2
CDR3: CASEGGSEQFF

size: .
J: TRBJ2-4
V: TRBV13
CDR3: CASSPEEGANIQYF

size: .
J: TRBJ1-1
V: TRBV6-5
CDR3: CASSYTRYMNTEAFF

size: many
J: TRBJ2-1
V: TRBV7-6
CDR3: CASSSPRVWDNEQFF

size: .
J: TRBJ2-3
V: TRBV24-1
CDR3: CATGGGGTDTQYF

size: few
J: TRBJ2-6
V: TRBV5-8
CDR3: CASRITGGGANVLTF

size: .
J: TRBJ2-1
V: TRBV19
CDR3: CASSTDVSGYNEQFF

size: .
J: TRBJ1-5
V: TRBV27
CDR3: CASSTNRVQPQHF

size: .
J: TRBJ1-2
V: TRBV6-1
CDR3: CASSEWGYREVQYGYTF

size: .
J: TRBJ2-1
V: TRBV7-9
CDR3: CASSLLLGLQRNEQFF

size: .
J: TRBJ2-2
V: TRBV24-1
CDR3: CATMARDTGELFF

size: few
J: TRBJ2-5
V: TRBV11-2
CDR3: CASSLDHSRSETQYF

size: .
J: TRBJ2-7
V: TRBV10-2
CDR3: CASSPEGGVEQYF

size: few
J: TRBJ2-7
V: TRBV7-6
CDR3: CASSSYPRTSAYEQYF

size: few
J: TRBJ1-4
V: TRBV7-6
CDR3: CASSPTLTGSEKLFF

size: .
J: TRBJ2-5
V: TRBV20-1
CDR3: CSARDIARPTSGSETQYF

size: .
J: TRBJ1-1
V: TRBV5-6
CDR3: CASSLGQGSRNTEAFF

size: few
J: TRBJ2-3
V: TRBV4-2
CDR3: CASSQDSVGTGIEDTQYF

size: .
J: TRBJ2-1
V: TRBV7-6
CDR3: CASSVRLAGGLDEQFF

size: .
J: TRBJ1-1
V: TRBV7-9
CDR3: CASSSAYTESSRVAFF

size: few
J: TRBJ1-1
V: TRBV7-9
CDR3: CASSLVAGVGTEAFF

size: .
J: TRBJ2-1
V: TRBV4-3
CDR3: CASSQDRRQGAIEQFF

size: few
J: TRBJ1-5
V: TRBV19
CDR3: CASTQKNSNQPQHF

size: .
J: TRBJ1-5
V: TRBV9
CDR3: CASSPIRDRFNQPQHF

size: .
J: TRBJ2-1
V: TRBV5-6
CDR3: CASSYWGGGNEQFF

size: .
J: TRBJ1-1
V: TRBV20-1
CDR3: CSALPSAATGYTEAFF

size: many
J: TRBJ2-7
V: TRBV11-2
CDR3: CASSARATSYEQYF

size: few
J: TRBJ2-3
V: TRBV7-8
CDR3: CASSQRPTTDTQYF

size: .
J: TRBJ2-1
V: TRBV27
CDR3: CASSPLNRLEYNEQFF

size: .
J: TRBJ2-1
V: TRBV4-1
CDR3: CASSQERGPQSPEQFF

size: few
J: TRBJ1-5
V: TRBV19
CDR3: CASKDYNADSYSDQHF